Below, one T cell receptor (beta chain) is given with its context. In its sample, this clone was seen many times. What this receptor recognizes is not known. It has no much larger one-base neighbor in the sample; base qualities were not kept. TCR CDR3 regions were amplified from genomic DNA by multiplex PCR using the deep immunoSEQ assay. Genomic DNA extracted from each cell subset was distributed evenly over all wells of several immunoSEQ 96-well plates, and each plate served as one replicate. For sorted subsets, each replicate PCR was loaded with about 0.2 ug genomic DNA, equivalent to about 33,000 T cell genomes. The purified libraries were quantified using a Qubit 3.0 fluorometer, sized with a Bioanalyzer 2100, and then quantified again using the KAPA Library Quantification kit. Each immunoSEQ 96-well plate was sequenced on its own single-read 150-cycle Illumina NextSeq 550 flow cell. The original methods were these. Because only junctional sequences without quality scores were contained in the immunoSEQ output, filtering matching that applied to full-length reads could not be performed. To assign V/J genes and CDR3, sequences were annotated against IMGT germline references using PyIR, a Python wrapper for IgBLAST v1.9. Any read was removed if the V/J assignment was weak (E-value above 1e-6), the CDR3 was missing, or the read contained stop codons, out-of-frame junctions, or ambiguous translated residues. V3J clonotypes were defined by identical inferred V gene, J gene, and CDR3 amino acid sequence. Percentage overlap between repertoires was calculated by dividing the number of shared unique clonotypes by the size of the smaller repertoire. Richness of each repertoire was evaluated using RTK rarefaction, the Chao1 estimator, and Recon v2.1 estimates of unobserved clonotypes. Generation probabilities for all TCRbeta clonotypes obtained by the gDNA method from several donors were computed using OLGA. In its TCRdb copy, this immuneACCESS table keeps in-frame sequences only and misses some clones. Where compared with another copy, unresolved V genes explain less than half of these, and the others have no known cause. Clone size and the V and J calls come from that table; the DNA yielded D and trimming. In all, the sample holds fewer than 850,000 clones, and more than 70% of those were seen once. The ten largest clones represent less than 2% of the sample.

This sample is part of a study of shared clonotypes between healthy human individuals (dated by TCRdb to 2020 to 2021). About the full investigation: Three men and two women, aged 18 to 49 years, made up the cohort. Leukapheresis yielded between about 0.94 and 8.9 billion PBMCs per donor. Different laboratories and diverse techniques were used to prepare libraries and sequence TCR repertoires, to increase sequencing depth and limit assay-specific biases. For each donor, three plates each were used for CD4 naive and CD4 memory, two plates were used for CD8 naive, and one plate was used for CD8 memory. The study deeply sequenced blood TCR repertoires of several healthy adults to estimate repertoire size and the extent of clonotype sharing between individuals. General findings and caveats noted by the study authors: When four donors were compared, the shared fraction of clonotypes was about 5% for naive CD4, less than 4% for naive CD8, 2% to 2.5% for memory CD4, and 0.35% to 0.5% for memory CD8. Sampling was restricted to blood, and TCR repertoires in tissue are likely to differ from TCR repertoires in blood. Estimated clonotype richness was generally larger for naive than for memory subsets. Compared with non-shared clonotypes, the clonotypes found in all four sorted-subset donors had higher generation probabilities. Even with the large sequencing depth, rarefaction of the sorted-subset datasets indicated that sequencing was incomplete. Based on pairwise subsampling, the degree of clonotype sharing among donors was expected to be affected by sequencing depth. The genetic and exposure-history diversity represented was limited by the small number of donors.

Healthy HIV-negative adults with no recently reported acute infections or vaccinations were included as donors. All donors were Caucasian adults living in Nashville, Tennessee, USA. Magnetic negative selection was used to enrich CD4+ T cells, after which naive cells were positively selected on CD45RA and the negative fraction became the memory subset. Blood was collected by leukapheresis, and PBMCs were isolated by Ficoll-Histopaque density gradient centrifugation and then cryopreserved in liquid nitrogen vapor phase. Analytical flow cytometry was used to check the purity and quantity of every magnetically sorted T cell population. Each sorted fraction had its genomic DNA isolated and then quantified by UV absorbance on a Nanodrop 2000c. Reading the germline V gene (reference sequence) gives CDR1 SEHNR and CDR2 FQNEAQ. V is cut by 5 bases and J by 2 bases, and the space between the germline ends is 9 bases. From cysteine to phenylalanine, the CDR3 is 13 amino acids long. CDR3 DNA only is kept here, 39 bases in frame from base 1.

In this chain, TRBV7-9 is recombined with TRBJ1-1; no D gene can be assigned with confidence. Sequencing was done on a sample of memory CD4+ T cells sorted from blood. What the cell subset or site label conveys for this sample: CD45RA-negative fraction. The clonotype originates from a woman aged 30 to 39 in good health. CDR3 reads: CASSPLSNTEAFF. The base sequence is TGTGCCAGCAGCCCCTTATCCAACACTGAAGCTTTCTTT. Beyond the CDR3, the reference TRBV7-9 and TRBJ1-1 genes provide the residues; the full variable domain reads: DTGVSQNPRHKITKRGQNVTFRCDPISEHNRLYWYRQTLGQGPEFLTYFQNEAQLEKSRLLSDRFSAERPKGSFSTLEIQRTEQGDSAMYLCASSPLSNTEAFFGQGTRLTVV.